The text below deals with one TCR beta chain. Antigen specificity is unknown. The table came from immunoSEQ multiplex PCR; TCRdb's copy has only in-frame clones and leaves some out. This table holds 28,000 or so clones, about 89% found once. This entry comes from a study of T cells in narcolepsy. Study observations and caveats: Autoreactive clonotypes reportedly recurred in blood of same and different patients, not controls.

Sequencing used CD45RA- memory CD4+ T cells from PBMCs. This clonotype originated in a human donor with narcolepsy.

This CDR3 reads CASSMTGSNQPQHF. DNA of the CDR3: TGTGCCAGTAGTATGACAGGGTCCAATCAGCCCCAGCATTTT. The chain is built from TRBV19 and TRBJ1-5, with 7 positions matching TRBD1. With 3 bases clipped from V and 3 bases from J, the junction kept 2 bases outside the gene matches. Looked up from germline, CDR1 is LNHDA and CDR2 is SQIVND (reference sequence). This CDR3 region has 14 residues.